A selection of T cell receptor beta chains follows, all from one sample in a study of T cell repertoires in cytomegalovirus infection. Their specific antigens are unknown. Each CDR3 protein is one row after TCRdb ran MiXCR on the reads. In the table there are around 120,000 distinct CDR3 sequences, under 50% of which are singletons. The input for sequencing was CD8+ T cells from cultured PBMCs, taken from culture after CMV antigen stimulation. These receptors all come from a human donor in good health (CMV status not recorded). Some clones in this sample may be carry-over from other donors' samples. Both conserved end residues are part of each CDR3. A D gene is named only where the DNA matches it firmly. The size entry is marked missing in some rows and otherwise reads once, few, many or a size class.

D gene	V gene	clone size	J gene	CDR3 protein	CDR3 DNA
TRBD1	TRBV7-8	-	TRBJ1-4	CASSPWTGGSTNEKLFF	TGTGCCAGCAGCCCCTGGACAGGGGGCTCGACTAATGAAAAACTGTTTTTT
-	TRBV7-9	-	TRBJ1-5	CASSSLKDSGGGQPQHF	TGTGCCAGCAGCTCACTGAAGGACAGCGGAGGCGGTCAGCCCCAGCATTTT
-	TRBV7-9	many	TRBJ2-1	CASSLVPLPEQFF	TGTGCCAGCAGCTTAGTTCCGCTTCCCGAGCAGTTCTTC
TRBD2	TRBV20-1	few	TRBJ2-7	CSARDLLGGGYEQYF	TGCAGTGCTAGAGACCTACTGGGGGGGGGCTACGAGCAGTACTTC
TRBD2	TRBV7-2	few	TRBJ2-3	CASSPSGSGGRTDTQYF	TGTGCCAGCAGCCCCTCGGGGAGCGGGGGTCGCACAGATACGCAGTATTTT
-	TRBV6-8	-	TRBJ2-5	CASSYSPDRNQYF	TGTGCCAGCAGTTACTCGCCAGACCGTAACCAGTACTTC
TRBD1	TRBV7-2	few	TRBJ2-7	CASSVTGGGEQYF	TGTGCCAGCAGCGTGACAGGGGGTGGCGAGCAGTACTTC
TRBD2	TRBV2	-	TRBJ2-3	CASAGRAGTDTQYF	TGTGCCAGCGCCGGGAGGGCGGGCACAGATACGCAGTATTTT
-	TRBV7-6	-	TRBJ2-2	CASSLHAPNTGELFF	TGTGCCAGCAGCTTACATGCCCCCAACACCGGGGAGCTGTTTTTT
TRBD2	TRBV7-2	many	TRBJ2-7	CASSLGAGALEQYF	TGTGCCAGCAGCTTGGGAGCGGGGGCCCTCGAGCAGTACTTC
TRBD1	TRBV7-3	-	TRBJ1-1	CASSPRDRVPEAFF	TGTGCCAGCAGCCCCAGGGACAGGGTCCCTGAAGCTTTCTTT
TRBD1	TRBV24-1	few	TRBJ2-7	CATSDPNDRGEYEQYF	TGTGCCACCAGTGATCCAAACGACAGGGGCGAGTACGAGCAGTACTTC
-	TRBV27	-	TRBJ1-2	CASSFVRANYGYTF	TGTGCCAGCAGTTTCGTTCGGGCTAACTATGGCTACACCTTC
TRBD2	TRBV5-4	-	TRBJ2-4	CASSFSGENIQYF	TGTGCCAGCAGCTTTAGCGGGGAAAACATTCAGTACTTC
-	TRBV7-8	-	TRBJ1-5	CASSLEFRQLNQPQHF	TGTGCCAGCAGCTTAGAATTCCGACAGTTGAATCAGCCCCAGCATTTT
-	TRBV7-2	few	TRBJ1-2	CASSPRPIGGYTF	TGTGCCAGCAGCCCCCGGCCCATAGGGGGCTACACCTTC
-	TRBV6-5	few	TRBJ2-3	CASSYASSTDTQYF	TGTGCCAGCAGTTACGCTAGTAGCACAGATACGCAGTATTTT
-	TRBV6-4	-	TRBJ1-1	CASSADGNTEAFF	TGTGCCAGCAGTGCGGACGGGAACACTGAAGCTTTCTTT
-	TRBV6-6	many	TRBJ1-1	CASSYSGGFEAFF	TGTGCCAGCAGTTACTCTGGGGGATTTGAAGCTTTCTTT
-	TRBV5-1	-	TRBJ2-5	CASSLDAGVGETQYF	TGCGCCAGCAGCTTGGACGCTGGGGTAGGGGAGACCCAGTACTTC
-	TRBV12-3/TRBV12-4	few	TRBJ2-1	CASSTPDPLGHNEQFF	TGTGCCAGCAGCACTCCGGACCCTCTGGGTCACAATGAGCAGTTCTTC
TRBD1	TRBV5-4	-	TRBJ2-4	CASSLDRGRGAKNIQYF	TGTGCCAGCAGCTTGGACAGGGGGCGGGGGGCCAAAAACATTCAGTACTTC
-	TRBV5-1	-	TRBJ1-1	CASSRRGEVNTEAFF	TGCGCCAGCAGCCGGCGGGGTGAGGTGAACACTGAAGCTTTCTTT
TRBD2	TRBV10-3	-	TRBJ2-3	CAISAGLAGAISTDTQYF	TGTGCCATCAGTGCCGGACTAGCGGGGGCGATTAGCACAGATACGCAGTATTTT
-	TRBV11-2	-	TRBJ2-2	CASSLERRLGGAGELFF	TGTGCCAGCAGCTTAGAGAGGAGACTTGGAGGGGCCGGGGAGCTGTTTTTT
TRBD2	TRBV20-1	many	TRBJ2-3	CSASRPSGTDTDTQYF	TGCAGTGCTAGCCGTCCCAGCGGGACCGACACAGATACGCAGTATTTT
TRBD1	TRBV7-9	many	TRBJ1-2	CASSILGTGMITANYGYTF	TGTGCCAGCAGCATCCTCGGGACAGGGATGATTACAGCTAACTATGGCTACACCTTC
-	TRBV5-1	-	TRBJ2-7	CVSSEGPTYEQYF	TGCGTCAGCAGCGAGGGACCTACCTACGAGCAGTACTTC
-	TRBV12-5	few	TRBJ1-5	CASGWGTGSNQPQHF	TGTGCTAGTGGTTGGGGGACGGGGAGCAATCAGCCCCAGCATTTT
-	TRBV25-1	-	TRBJ1-5	CASSPDQGSGQPQHF	TGTGCCAGCAGCCCAGATCAGGGAAGCGGTCAGCCCCAGCATTTT
TRBD1	TRBV28	-	TRBJ1-5	CASSLYAGGLDQPQHF	TGTGCCAGCAGTTTATACGCAGGGGGCCTCGATCAGCCCCAGCATTTT
TRBD2	TRBV6-8	few	TRBJ2-7	CASSPSLAGGWLGYEQYF	TGTGCCAGCAGCCCCAGTCTAGCGGGGGGCTGGCTCGGGTACGAGCAGTACTTC
-	TRBV15	few	TRBJ2-4	CATSRTDPLQYF	TGTGCCACCAGCCGTACCGACCCCCTTCAGTACTTC
-	TRBV28	few	TRBJ1-3	CASSLGEGSRTIYF	TGTGCCAGCAGTTTAGGTGAGGGGAGTCGCACCATATATTTT
-	TRBV2	-	TRBJ1-1	CASSEAGGQNTEAFF	TGTGCCAGCAGTGAAGCGGGGGGACAGAACACTGAAGCTTTCTTT
TRBD2	TRBV2	-	TRBJ2-1	CASRGFGGGAHEQFF	TGTGCCAGCAGGGGCTTTGGCGGGGGGGCCCATGAGCAGTTCTTC
TRBD2	TRBV29-1	-	TRBJ2-3	CSDIAGPTDTQYF	TGCAGCGATATAGCGGGGCCGACAGATACGCAGTATTTT
TRBD2	TRBV7-2	-	TRBJ2-1	CASSLGVGGTRHNEQFF	TGTGCCAGCAGCTTAGGAGTGGGCGGGACTAGGCACAATGAGCAGTTCTTC
TRBD2	TRBV2	-	TRBJ2-1	CASSRRGAHNEQFF	TGTGCCAGCAGCAGGCGGGGGGCTCACAATGAGCAGTTCTTC
-	TRBV19	few	TRBJ2-7	CASSIQGFYEQYF	TGTGCCAGCTCGATACAGGGTTTTTACGAGCAGTACTTC
TRBD2	TRBV12-3/TRBV12-4	-	TRBJ2-3	CASSLWASGSSTDTQYF	TGTGCCAGCAGTTTATGGGCTAGCGGATCCAGCACAGATACGCAGTATTTT
-	TRBV27	-	TRBJ1-5	CASSQQGFNQPQHF	TGTGCCAGCAGCCAACAGGGTTTCAATCAGCCCCAGCATTTT
-	TRBV15	-	TRBJ1-3	CATREESYSGNTIYF	TGTGCCACCAGAGAGGAAAGCTACTCTGGAAACACCATATATTTT
TRBD2	TRBV6-5	-	TRBJ2-1	CASSVSGTYNEQFF	TGTGCCAGCAGTGTAAGCGGGACCTACAATGAGCAGTTCTTC
TRBD1	TRBV6-1	-	TRBJ2-1	CASSEAPGGNEQFF	TGTGCCAGCAGTGAAGCGCCAGGGGGCAATGAGCAGTTCTTC
-	TRBV4-1	many	TRBJ2-7	CASSQASRAGHEQYF	TGCGCCAGCAGCCAAGCTAGCCGTGCAGGTCACGAGCAGTACTTC
-	TRBV5-1	-	TRBJ2-1	CASINGGVSNEQFF	TGCGCCAGCATCAACGGTGGTGTGTCCAATGAGCAGTTCTTC
TRBD1	TRBV7-6	few	TRBJ2-7	CASSGTAYEQYF	TGTGCCAGCAGCGGGACAGCCTACGAGCAGTACTTC
-	TRBV19	-	TRBJ1-2	CASSTGLSGYTF	TGTGCCAGTAGTACGGGACTTAGTGGCTACACCTTC
TRBD1	TRBV27	-	TRBJ2-2	CASTFRTGMRNGELFF	TGTGCCAGCACCTTTAGGACAGGGATGAGGAACGGGGAGCTGTTTTTT
-	TRBV5-6	few	TRBJ1-5	CASSLRRGNQPQHF	TGTGCCAGCAGCTTGCGACGAGGCAATCAGCCCCAGCATTTT
-	TRBV6-4	-	TRBJ2-3	CASSDSPQPDTQYF	TGTGCCAGCAGTGACTCACCACAACCAGATACGCAGTATTTT
-	TRBV24-1	-	TRBJ2-1	CATSDFRMANEQFF	TGTGCCACCAGTGATTTTAGAATGGCGAATGAGCAGTTCTTC
-	TRBV12-3/TRBV12-4	many	TRBJ2-2	CASSFAWTGELFF	TGTGCCAGCAGTTTTGCCTGGACCGGGGAGCTGTTTTTT
TRBD2	TRBV4-2	-	TRBJ2-2	CASSQERSSGGELFF	TGTGCCAGCAGCCAAGAACGGTCTAGCGGCGGGGAGCTGTTTTTT
-	TRBV6-5	once	TRBJ2-2	CASSYYRNTGELFF	TGTGCCAGCAGTTACTACAGGAACACCGGGGAGCTGTTTTTT